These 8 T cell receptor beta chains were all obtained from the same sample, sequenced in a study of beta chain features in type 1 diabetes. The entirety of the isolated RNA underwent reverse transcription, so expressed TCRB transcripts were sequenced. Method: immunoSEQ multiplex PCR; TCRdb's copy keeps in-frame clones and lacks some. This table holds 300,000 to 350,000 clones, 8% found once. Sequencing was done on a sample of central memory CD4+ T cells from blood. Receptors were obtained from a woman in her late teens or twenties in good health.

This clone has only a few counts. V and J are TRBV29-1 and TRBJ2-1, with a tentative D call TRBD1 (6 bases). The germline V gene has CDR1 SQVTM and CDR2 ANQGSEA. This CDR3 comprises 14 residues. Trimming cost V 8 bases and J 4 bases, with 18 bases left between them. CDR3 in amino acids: CSLRGTASYNEQFF. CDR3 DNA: TGCAGCCTCAGGGGTACGGCATCATACAATGAGCAGTTCTTC.

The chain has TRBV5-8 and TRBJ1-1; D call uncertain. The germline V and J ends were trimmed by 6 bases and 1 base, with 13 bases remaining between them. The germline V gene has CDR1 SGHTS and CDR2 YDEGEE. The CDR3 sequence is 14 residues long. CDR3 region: CASTLVYRNTEAFF. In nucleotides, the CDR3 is TGTGCCAGCACCTTAGTATACAGGAACACTGAAGCTTTCTTT.

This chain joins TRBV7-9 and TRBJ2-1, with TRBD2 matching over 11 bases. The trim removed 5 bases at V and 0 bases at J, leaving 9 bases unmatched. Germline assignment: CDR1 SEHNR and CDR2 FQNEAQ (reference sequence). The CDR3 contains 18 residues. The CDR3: CASSPGDSGRGSYNEQFF. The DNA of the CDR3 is TGTGCCAGCAGCCCCGGAGATAGCGGGAGGGGCTCCTACAATGAGCAGTTCTTC.

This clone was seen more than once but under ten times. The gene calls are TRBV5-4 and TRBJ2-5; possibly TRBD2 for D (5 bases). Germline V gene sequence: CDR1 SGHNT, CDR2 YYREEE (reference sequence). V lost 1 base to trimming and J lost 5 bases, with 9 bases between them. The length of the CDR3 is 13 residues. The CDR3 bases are TGTGCCAGCAGCTTGCTAGCCGCGGAGACCCAGTACTTC. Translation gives CASSLLAAETQYF.

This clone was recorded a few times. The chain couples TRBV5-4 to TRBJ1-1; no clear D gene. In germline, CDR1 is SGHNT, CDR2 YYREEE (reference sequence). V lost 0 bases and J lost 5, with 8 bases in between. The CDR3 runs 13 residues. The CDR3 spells CASSLEMTTEAFF. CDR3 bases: TGTGCCAGCAGCTTGGAAATGACAACTGAAGCTTTCTTT. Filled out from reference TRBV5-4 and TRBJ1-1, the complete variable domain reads ETGVTQSPTHLIKTRGQQVTLRCSSQSGHNTVSWYQQALGQGPQFIFQYYREEENGRGNFPPRFSGLQFPNYSSELNVNALELDDSALYLCASSLEMTTEAFFGQGTRLTVV.

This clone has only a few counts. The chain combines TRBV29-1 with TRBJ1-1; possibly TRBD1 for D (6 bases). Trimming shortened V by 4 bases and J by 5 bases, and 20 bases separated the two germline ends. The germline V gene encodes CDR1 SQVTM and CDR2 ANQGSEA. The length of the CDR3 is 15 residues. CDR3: CSVGTGQSGWTEAFF. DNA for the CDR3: TGCAGCGTTGGTACAGGGCAATCTGGTTGGACTGAAGCTTTCTTT.

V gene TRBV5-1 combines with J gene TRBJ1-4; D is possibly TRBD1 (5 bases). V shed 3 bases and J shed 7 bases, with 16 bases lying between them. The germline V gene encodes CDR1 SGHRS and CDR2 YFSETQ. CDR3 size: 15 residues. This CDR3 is CASSSIGGIGEKLFF. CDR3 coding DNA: TGCGCCAGCAGCTCGATCGGGGGGATTGGTGAAAAACTGTTTTTT.

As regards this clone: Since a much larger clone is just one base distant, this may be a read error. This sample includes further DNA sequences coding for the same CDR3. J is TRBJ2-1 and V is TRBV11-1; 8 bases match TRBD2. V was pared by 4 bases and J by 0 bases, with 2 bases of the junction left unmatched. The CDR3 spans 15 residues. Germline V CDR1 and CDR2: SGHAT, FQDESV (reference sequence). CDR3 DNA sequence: TGTGCCAGCAGCTCAAGCGGGAGCTCCTACAATGAGCAGTTCTTC. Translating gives CASSSSGSSYNEQFF.